Following are 31 T cell receptor beta chains from one sample sequenced in a study of CD8 T cells in ankylosing spondylitis. MiXCR, applied by TCRdb to the 5' RACE reads, yields one record per CDR3 protein. The sample has around 770,000 distinct CDR3 sequences; approximately 12% are singletons. For these receptors, no antigen is known. Study-level points and caveats: Seemingly distinctive of ankylosing spondylitis blood was a TCR beta motif formed by eight highly homologous variants.

The specimen was blood, either unsorted or a sorted T cell fraction (not recorded which). The receptors originated from a male donor with ankylosing spondylitis.

This rearrangement joins TRBV25-1 to TRBJ2-1, with D perhaps assigned TRBD1 or TRBD2 (5 bases each). The CDR3 consists of 12 residues. The germline CDR1 and CDR2 sequences are MGHDK and SYGVNS. V was shortened by 3 bases and J by 15 bases, with 15 bases between the two germline ends. The CDR3 loop reads CASSEGPSYVFF. The CDR3 DNA is TGTGCCAGCAGTGAGGGACCGTCCTACGTGTTCTTC.

This clonotype was counted a few times. The CDR3 protein is CSATRGHGYTF. CDR3 sequence (DNA): TGCAGTGCTACCAGGGGGCATGGCTACACCTTC. This chain links TRBV20-1 with TRBJ1-2; TRBD1 agrees at 8 bases. The CDR3 totals 11 residues. Germline-derived CDR1 and CDR2 are DFQATT and SNEGSKA (reference sequence). The V segment lost 4 bases and the J segment 6 bases; nucleotides outside the gene matches: 1.

This clonotype appeared a few times. The rearrangement uses TRBV2 and TRBJ2-3; tentatively, D is TRBD1 or TRBD2 (5 bases each). CDR1 and CDR2 from the germline V gene are SNHLY and FYNNEI. Trimming removed 7 bases at V and 1 base at J, with 15 bases between. The CDR3 sequence is 15 residues long. CDR3 nucleotide sequence: TGTGCCAGCACCAAGGAGGCCAGGGGCACAGATACGCAGTATTTT. Protein product: CASTKEARGTDTQYF.

This clonotype was observed a handful of times. V usage is TRBV20-1 and J usage is TRBJ1-1; unclear D gene. The CDR3 runs to 12 residues. The V end lost 6 bases, the J end lost 6 bases, and 14 bases lay between the germline ends. Germline V CDR1 and CDR2: DFQATT, SNEGSKA (reference sequence). This CDR3 reads CSAHSAGSEAFF. The CDR3 nucleotides read TGCAGTGCCCATTCGGCAGGCTCTGAAGCTTTCTTT.

The table lists this clonotype with a few counts. The chain has TRBV19 and TRBJ1-5; D gene uncertain. V shed 5 bases and J shed 3 bases, with 8 bases lying between them. The CDR3 is 13 amino acids. Germline V lookup: CDR1 LNHDA, CDR2 SQIVND (reference sequence). The CDR3 reads CASSRRINQPQHF. The CDR3 DNA follows: TGTGCCAGTAGTCGACGGATCAATCAGCCCCAGCATTTT. The full variable domain, with the rest looked up from reference TRBV19 and TRBJ1-5, is DGGITQSPKYLFRKEGQNVTLSCEQNLNHDAMYWYRQDPGQGLRLIYYSQIVNDFQKGDIAEGYSVSREKKESFPLTVTSAQKNPTAFYLCASSRRINQPQHFGDGTRLSIL.

This clonotype was picked up a small number of times. The gene calls are TRBV5-5 and TRBJ2-7; D is unclear. This CDR3 is built from 15 residues. Deletions cut 0 bases from V and 2 bases from J, with 12 bases between. Germline loops: CDR1 SGHKS, CDR2 YYEKEE (reference sequence). As DNA, the CDR3 is TGTGCCAGCAGCTTGGACGTAGGACGCACCTACGAGCAGTACTTC. Residues: CASSLDVGRTYEQYF. Full variable domain (remainder filled in from reference TRBV5-5 and TRBJ2-7): DAGVTQSPTHLIKTRGQQVTLRCSPISGHKSVSWYQQVLGQGPQFIFQYYEKEERGRGNFPDRFSARQFPNYSSELNVNALLLGDSALYLCASSLDVGRTYEQYFGPGTRLTVT.

This clonotype was detected many times. The gene calls are TRBV12-3 or TRBV12-4 and TRBJ2-7; D assignment may be TRBD1 or TRBD2 (5 bases each). The CDR3 length is 16 residues. Between the trimmed V and J ends, which lost 4 bases and 3 bases, there was a span of 19 bases. CDR3: CASSSPSGTGSYEQYF. The CDR3 nucleotides read TGTGCCAGCAGTTCTCCCTCCGGGACGGGAAGCTACGAGCAGTACTTC.

This clonotype was counted between two and nine times. The chain carries TRBV20-1 and TRBJ2-7; the D call may be TRBD1 or TRBD2 (5 bases each). Looked up from germline, CDR1 is DFQATT and CDR2 is SNEGSKA (reference sequence). V was shortened by 7 bases and J by 12 bases, with 22 bases between the two germline ends. The CDR3 is 12 residues long. The CDR3 sequence: CSVRDGLYEPYF. The CDR3 DNA follows: TGCAGTGTTAGGGACGGATTGTACGAACCGTACTTC.

This clonotype occurred a few times. The V gene is TRBV7-9, the J gene TRBJ2-3, with 8 positions matching TRBD2. The CDR3 contains 16 residues. CDR1 and CDR2 (germline): SEHNR, FQNEAQ (reference sequence). V shed 4 bases and J 5 bases; nucleotides not matched to a gene: 11. Here the CDR3 DNA reads TGTGCCAGCAGCTCGATGACCGGGACTAGTATAGATACGCAGTATTTT. Amino acids: CASSSMTGTSIDTQYF. The full variable domain, rest sourced from reference TRBV7-9 and TRBJ2-3, is DTGVSQNPRHKITKRGQNVTFRCDPISEHNRLYWYRQTLGQGPEFLTYFQNEAQLEKSRLLSDRFSAERPKGSFSTLEIQRTEQGDSAMYLCASSSMTGTSIDTQYFGPGTRLTVL.

This clonotype came up many times. The chain joins TRBV20-1 to TRBJ2-3; D is uncertain. The CDR3 consists of 9 residues. Germline assignment: CDR1 DFQATT and CDR2 SNEGSKA (reference sequence). The CDR3 DNA reads as TGCAGCACCGGATTGGCGCAGTATTTT. Its translation: CSTGLAQYF.

This clonotype came up a few times. The chain is built from TRBV20-1 and TRBJ2-1; TRBD2 agrees at 8 bases. Germline V gene lookup returns CDR1 DFQATT and CDR2 SNEGSKA (reference sequence). CDR3 size: 15 residues. V lost 1 base, J lost 2 bases, and 4 bases stayed unmatched. The CDR3 DNA reads TGCAGTGCTAGAGTAGGTAGCGGGACCTACAATGAGCAGTTCTTC. It is translated as CSARVGSGTYNEQFF.

This clonotype was seen at least ten times. The chain carries TRBV7-3 and TRBJ2-1; D is unresolved. Trimming shortened V by 3 bases and J by 7 bases, and 7 bases separated the two germline ends. Germline V gene data show CDR1 as SGHTA and CDR2 as FQGTGA. This CDR3 is built from 12 residues. The CDR3, as DNA: TGTGCCAGCAGCTTGGGATTTAATGAGCAGTTCTTC. Translated, it gives CASSLGFNEQFF. Looking up the rest from reference TRBV7-3 and TRBJ2-1 gives the full variable domain: GAGVSQTPSNKVTEKGKYVELRCDPISGHTALYWYRQSLGQGPEFLIYFQGTGAADDSGLPNDRFFAVRPEGSVSTLKIQRTERGDSAVYLCASSLGFNEQFFGPGTRLTVL.

This chain links TRBV15 with TRBJ1-2; D remains unclear. Germline V gives CDR1 LNHNV, CDR2 YYDKDF (reference sequence). The CDR3 extends over 13 amino acids. The V end lost 0 bases, the J end lost 6 bases, and 8 bases lay between the germline ends. Here the CDR3 DNA reads TGTGCCACCAGCAGAGATCTCGGGGATGGCTACACCTTC. This sequence encodes CATSRDLGDGYTF.

This clonotype showed up just a few times. V is TRBV7-2 and J is TRBJ1-2; perhaps TRBD1 as D (6 bases). V lost 5 bases to trimming and J lost 2 bases, with 18 bases between them. Looked up from germline, CDR1 is SGHTA and CDR2 is FQGNSA. There are 16 residues in the CDR3. CDR3 region: CASSPNPGVGNYGYTF. The CDR3 DNA reads TGTGCCAGCAGCCCGAACCCAGGGGTCGGAAACTATGGCTACACCTTC.

The chain combines TRBV5-1 with TRBJ1-5, with D perhaps matching TRBD1 (5 bases). The CDR3 is 14 amino acids. Trimming stripped 0 bases from V and 5 bases from J, with 9 bases between. Germline-derived CDR1 and CDR2 are SGHRS and YFSETQ. The CDR3 bases are TGCGCCAGCAGCTTGGCGGCAGGGCATCAGCCCCAGCATTTT. Its protein product is CASSLAAGHQPQHF. Full variable domain (remainder filled in from reference TRBV5-1 and TRBJ1-5): KAGVTQTPRYLIKTRGQQVTLSCSPISGHRSVSWYQQTPGQGLQFLFEYFSETQRNKGNFPGRFSGRQFSNSRSEMNVSTLELGDSALYLCASSLAAGHQPQHFGDGTRLSIL.

The chain couples TRBV30 to TRBJ2-7; D might be TRBD1 (5 bases). Trimming shortened V by 2 bases and J by 7 bases, and 15 bases separated the two germline ends. Germline CDR1 is GTSNPN and CDR2 is SVGIG (reference sequence). This CDR3 has 13 amino acids. In DNA, the CDR3 is TGTGCCTGGAGTTTGGCAGGGTCGAGGGAGCAGTACTTC. Translation gives CAWSLAGSREQYF.

A few counts support this clonotype. The chain recombines TRBV10-1 with TRBJ1-2; no definite D call. Trimming removed 3 bases at V and 4 bases at J, with 9 bases between. This CDR3 spans 13 amino acids. Germline CDR1 is WNHNN and CDR2 is SYGVQD (reference sequence). In DNA form, the CDR3 reads TGCGCCAGCAGTGACATAGGGTCCTATGGCTACACCTTC. Residues: CASSDIGSYGYTF.

The genes are TRBV29-1 and TRBJ2-3; tentative D call: TRBD1 (5 bases). Trimming left V 2 bases short and J 1 base short, with 10 bases between. CDR1 and CDR2 (germline): SQVTM, ANQGSEA. CDR3 length equals 14 residues. The CDR3 loop reads CSVEMGQGTDTQYF. The CDR3 DNA follows: TGCAGCGTTGAAATGGGGCAGGGCACAGATACGCAGTATTTT.

This chain joins TRBV9 and TRBJ2-5, with 8 bases fitting TRBD1. The CDR3 runs to 15 residues. V gave up 4 bases and J gave up 5 bases; unmatched junction bases: 10. Germline lookup yields CDR1 SGDLS and CDR2 YYNGEE. The CDR3 is CASSLVGRGPETQYF. CDR3 nucleotides: TGTGCCAGCAGCCTGGTGGGCAGGGGGCCGGAGACCCAGTACTTC.

This clonotype has more than one count but fewer than ten. V is TRBV10-3 and J is TRBJ1-2, with 8 nucleotides matching TRBD1. The CDR3 extends over 14 amino acids. From germline, CDR1 is ENHRY and CDR2 SYGVKD. J lost 14 bases, V lost 0 bases, and 11 bases had no gene match. CDR3 coding DNA: TGTGCCATCAGTGAGTCTGCGGACAGGGCTATGAGGACCTTC. Residues: CAISESADRAMRTF.

This sequence joins TRBV20-1 and TRBJ2-1, with D possibly matching TRBD2 (6 bases). CDR3 size: 14 residues. Trimming left V 6 bases short and J 4 bases short, with 16 bases between. Germline V gives CDR1 DFQATT, CDR2 SNEGSKA (reference sequence). CDR3 sequence reads: CSATRGNGYNEQFF. Here the CDR3 DNA reads TGCAGTGCGACTAGGGGTAACGGTTACAATGAGCAGTTCTTC.

The chain uses TRBV29-1 and TRBJ1-2; 7 nucleotides agree with TRBD1. The CDR3 is 14 amino acids. With V trimmed by 3 bases and J by 6 bases, 10 bases remained unmatched. The V gene's germline CDR1 is SQVTM and CDR2 ANQGSEA. The CDR3 here is CSVEVVRGRNGYTF. For the CDR3, the DNA is TGCAGCGTTGAGGTAGTGAGGGGGCGAAATGGCTACACCTTC.

V usage is TRBV20-1 and J usage is TRBJ2-2; tentatively, D is TRBD1 (5 bases). Germline CDR1 DFQATT, CDR2 SNEGSKA (reference sequence). V was clipped by 6 bases and J by 4 bases, with 15 bases between them. There are 14 residues in the CDR3. CDR3 amino acids: CSALKGAFTGELFF. The CDR3 nucleotides are TGCAGTGCCCTAAAAGGGGCTTTCACCGGGGAGCTGTTTTTT.

The V and J genes are TRBV9 and TRBJ1-2; D is uncertain. The CDR3 has 13 residues. V lost 0 bases and J lost 4, with 7 bases in between. Germline CDR1 is SGDLS and CDR2 is YYNGEE. The CDR3 is CASSVEQFYGYTF. CDR3 DNA: TGTGCCAGCAGCGTAGAACAGTTCTATGGCTACACCTTC.

This clonotype was picked up a small number of times. The chain links TRBV14 to TRBJ1-1; TRBD1 matches 7 bases. V trimming: 3 bases; J trimming: 7 bases; junction bases outside the gene matches: 11. The CDR3 runs 15 residues. Germline V gene data show CDR1 as SGHDN and CDR2 as FVKESK. CDR3 nucleotide sequence: TGTGCCAGCAGCCACGCTCACAGGGGAGATGGTGAAGCTTTCTTT. Translation: CASSHAHRGDGEAFF. Full variable domain (rest looked up from reference TRBV14 and TRBJ1-1): EAGVTQFPSHSVIEKGQTVTLRCDPISGHDNLYWYRRVMGKEIKFLLHFVKESKQDESGMPNNRFLAERTGGTYSTLKVQPAELEDSGVYFCASSHAHRGDGEAFFGQGTRLTVV.

J is TRBJ1-3 and V is TRBV4-3; D ambiguous. CDR3 length equals 13 residues. V dropped 0 bases and J dropped 6 bases, with 6 bases sitting between them. Germline V gene sequence: CDR1 LGHNA, CDR2 YSLEER. In nucleotides, the CDR3 is TGCGCCAGCAGCCAAGACCCGCAAAACACCATATATTTT. Encoded protein: CASSQDPQNTIYF.

The chain is built from TRBV25-1 and TRBJ1-2, with 8 bases matching TRBD1. V lost 5 bases and J lost 4; bases outside the gene matches: 6. The CDR3 consists of 14 residues. Germline V gene data show CDR1 as MGHDK and CDR2 as SYGVNS. CDR3 bases: TGTGCCAGCAGTCCTACTGGGACAGGCTATGGCTACACCTTC. Its translation: CASSPTGTGYGYTF.

The chain uses TRBV4-1 and TRBJ2-2; D is unclear. This CDR3 spans 13 amino acids. V was pared by 4 bases and J by 6 bases, with 9 bases between. Germline values: CDR1 MGHRA, CDR2 YSYEKL. Here the CDR3 DNA reads TGCGCCAGCAGCCCTTGGATGGCCGGGGAGCTGTTTTTT. This encodes CASSPWMAGELFF.

V usage is TRBV19 and J usage is TRBJ1-1, with a tentative D call TRBD1 (5 bases). Trimming left V 6 bases short and J 3 bases short, with 14 bases between. The CDR3 spans 14 residues. The V gene's germline CDR1 is LNHDA and CDR2 SQIVND (reference sequence). CDR3 sequence: CASRRQSDDTEAFF. In DNA form, the CDR3 reads TGTGCCAGTAGAAGACAGTCGGACGACACTGAAGCTTTCTTT.

The CDR3 DNA reads as TGCGCCAGCAGCGCGGACAGAATTAATGAAAAACTGTTTTTT. It yields the protein CASSADRINEKLFF. The chain combines TRBV5-1 with TRBJ1-4; tentatively, D is TRBD1 (6 bases). The CDR3 covers 14 residues. V lost 4 bases and J 4 bases, leaving 11 bases between the germline ends. Germline V gene sequence: CDR1 SGHRS, CDR2 YFSETQ. The entire variable domain, with the rest obtained from reference TRBV5-1 and TRBJ1-4, is as follows: KAGVTQTPRYLIKTRGQQVTLSCSPISGHRSVSWYQQTPGQGLQFLFEYFSETQRNKGNFPGRFSGRQFSNSRSEMNVSTLELGDSALYLCASSADRINEKLFFGSGTQLSVL.

CDR3 protein: CSARDPSGGSETQYF. The CDR3 DNA sequence: TGCAGTGCTAGAGATCCCAGCGGGGGGTCAGAGACCCAGTACTTC. The rearrangement links TRBV20-1 to TRBJ2-5, with 9 positions matching TRBD2. With V trimmed by 0 bases and J by 4 bases, 6 bases remained unmatched. Germline V gene lookup returns CDR1 DFQATT and CDR2 SNEGSKA (reference sequence). The CDR3 is 15 amino acids.